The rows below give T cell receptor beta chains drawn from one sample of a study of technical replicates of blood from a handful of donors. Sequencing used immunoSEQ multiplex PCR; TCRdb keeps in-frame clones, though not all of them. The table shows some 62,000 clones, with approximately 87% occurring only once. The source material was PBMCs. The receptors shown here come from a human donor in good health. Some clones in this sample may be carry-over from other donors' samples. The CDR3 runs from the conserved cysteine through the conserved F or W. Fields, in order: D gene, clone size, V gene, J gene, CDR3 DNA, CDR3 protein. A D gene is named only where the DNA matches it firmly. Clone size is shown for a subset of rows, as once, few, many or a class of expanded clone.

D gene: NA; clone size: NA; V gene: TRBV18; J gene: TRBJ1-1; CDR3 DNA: TGTGCCAGCTCACAAAGCGCGGGGAACACTGAAGCTTTCTTT; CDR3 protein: CASSQSAGNTEAFF
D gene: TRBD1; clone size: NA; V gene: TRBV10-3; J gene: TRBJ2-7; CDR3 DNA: TGTGCCATCAGGCCGGGACAGGGTAACGAGCAGTACTTC; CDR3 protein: CAIRPGQGNEQYF
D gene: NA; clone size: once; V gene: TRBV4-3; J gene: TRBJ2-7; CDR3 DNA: TGCGCCAGCAGCCAAACCGCGGGATCACGCTACGAGCAGTACTTC; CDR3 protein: CASSQTAGSRYEQYF
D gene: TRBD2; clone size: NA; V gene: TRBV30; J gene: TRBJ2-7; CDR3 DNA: TGTGCCTGGTCGACTAGCGGGAGACGGGAGCAGTACTTC; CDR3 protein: CAWSTSGRREQYF
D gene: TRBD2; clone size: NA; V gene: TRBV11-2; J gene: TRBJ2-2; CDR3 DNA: TGTGCCGGTCGAGAGCTTAGCGGGAAAATTAGCGGGGAGCTGTTTTTT; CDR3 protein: CAGRELSGKISGELFF
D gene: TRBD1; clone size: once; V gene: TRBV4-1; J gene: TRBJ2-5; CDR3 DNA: TGCGCCAGCAGCCAAACAACAGGGGCGCCAGAGACCCAGTACTTC; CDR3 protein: CASSQTTGAPETQYF
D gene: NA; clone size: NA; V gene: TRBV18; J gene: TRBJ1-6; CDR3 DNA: TGTGCCAGCTCACCACCGGGCCTGAGCTCCTATAATTCACCCCTCCACTTT; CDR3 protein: CASSPPGLSSYNSPLHF
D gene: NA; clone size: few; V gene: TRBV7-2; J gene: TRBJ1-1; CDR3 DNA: TGTGCCAGCAGCCTTCTGGGGGCAGGGAGAACTGAAGCTTTCTTT; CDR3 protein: CASSLLGAGRTEAFF
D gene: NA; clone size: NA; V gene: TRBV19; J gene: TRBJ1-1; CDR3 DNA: TGTGCCAGTAGACACAACACTGAAGCTTTCTTT; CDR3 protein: CASRHNTEAFF
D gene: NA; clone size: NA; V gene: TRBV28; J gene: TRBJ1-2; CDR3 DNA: TGTGCCAGCAGTGAGACCGGGACACAAGGCTACACCTTC; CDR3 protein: CASSETGTQGYTF
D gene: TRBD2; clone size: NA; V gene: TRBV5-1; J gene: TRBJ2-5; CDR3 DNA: TGCGCCAGCAGCTCCCTTAGCGGGGGGGCCCAAGAGACCCAGTACTTC; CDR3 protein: CASSSLSGGAQETQYF
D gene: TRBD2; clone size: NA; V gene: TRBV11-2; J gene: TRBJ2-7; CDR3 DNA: TGTGCCAGCAGCCCTCTGGGGTGGACTAGCTCCTACGAGCAGTACTTC; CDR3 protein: CASSPLGWTSSYEQYF
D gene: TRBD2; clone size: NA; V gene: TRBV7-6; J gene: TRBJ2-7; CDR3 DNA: TGTGCCAGCAGCTTAGCTACGACTAGCGGAACCTACGAGCAGTACTTC; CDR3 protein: CASSLATTSGTYEQYF
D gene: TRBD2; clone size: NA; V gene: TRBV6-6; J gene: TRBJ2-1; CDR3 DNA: TGTGCCAGCACCAACCCGAGCGGGAGGCAGGGGGAGCAGTTCTTC; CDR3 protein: CASTNPSGRQGEQFF
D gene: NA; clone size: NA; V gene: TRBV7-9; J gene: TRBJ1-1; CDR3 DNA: TGTGCCAGCAGCTCCATTACAGGTAACACTGAAGCTTTCTTT; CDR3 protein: CASSSITGNTEAFF
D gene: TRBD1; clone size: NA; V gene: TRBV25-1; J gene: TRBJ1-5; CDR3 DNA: TGTGCCAGCAGGGGACAGGGAGGCGATCAGCCCCAGCATTTT; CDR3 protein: CASRGQGGDQPQHF
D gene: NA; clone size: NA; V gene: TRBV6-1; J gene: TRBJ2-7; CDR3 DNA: TGTGCCAGCAGTGAACGGATGACAGGTTTTTGGGAGCAGTACTTC; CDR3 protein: CASSERMTGFWEQYF